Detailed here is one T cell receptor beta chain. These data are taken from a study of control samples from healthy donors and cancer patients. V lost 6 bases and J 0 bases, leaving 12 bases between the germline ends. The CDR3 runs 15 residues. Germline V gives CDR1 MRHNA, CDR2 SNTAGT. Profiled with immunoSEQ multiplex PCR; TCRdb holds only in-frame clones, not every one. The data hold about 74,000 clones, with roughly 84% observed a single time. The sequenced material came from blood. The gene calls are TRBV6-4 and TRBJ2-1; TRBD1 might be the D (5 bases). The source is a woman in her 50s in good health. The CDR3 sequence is CASRKQGSSYNEQFF. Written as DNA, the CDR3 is TGTGCCAGCAGAAAGCAGGGCAGCTCCTACAATGAGCAGTTCTTC.